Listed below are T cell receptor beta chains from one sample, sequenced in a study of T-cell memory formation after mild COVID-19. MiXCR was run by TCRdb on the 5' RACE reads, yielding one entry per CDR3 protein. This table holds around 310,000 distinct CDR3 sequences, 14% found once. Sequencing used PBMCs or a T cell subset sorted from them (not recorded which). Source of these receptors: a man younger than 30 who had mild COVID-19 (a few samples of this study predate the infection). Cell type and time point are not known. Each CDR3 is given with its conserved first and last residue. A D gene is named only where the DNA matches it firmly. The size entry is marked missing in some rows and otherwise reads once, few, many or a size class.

CDR3 DNA: TGCAGTGCTCTCCGGGGTGGAGCCTACAATGAGCAGTTCTTC
CDR3 protein: CSALRGGAYNEQFF
CDR3 length: 14
J gene: TRBJ2-1
D gene: -
clone size: few
V gene: TRBV20-1

CDR3 DNA: TGTGCCAGCAGTTTGCGATTCGACAGATCCTATAATTCACCCCTCCACTTT
CDR3 protein: CASSLRFDRSYNSPLHF
CDR3 length: 17
J gene: TRBJ1-6
D gene: -
clone size: few
V gene: TRBV12-3/TRBV12-4

CDR3 DNA: TGTGCCAGCAGTGAGGGGCCTAGCGGGGGCACCAGGGAGACCCAGTACTTC
CDR3 protein: CASSEGPSGGTRETQYF
CDR3 length: 17
J gene: TRBJ2-5
D gene: TRBD2
clone size: -
V gene: TRBV6-1

CDR3 DNA: TGTGCCAGCAGTTACTCTGGGGGGCCAGAGACCCAGTACTTC
CDR3 protein: CASSYSGGPETQYF
CDR3 length: 14
J gene: TRBJ2-5
D gene: -
clone size: -
V gene: TRBV6-6

CDR3 DNA: TGCGCCAGCAGCCAAGATGGGCACCTCAAGGCGAATTCACCCCTCCACTTT
CDR3 protein: CASSQDGHLKANSPLHF
CDR3 length: 17
J gene: TRBJ1-6
D gene: -
clone size: few
V gene: TRBV4-3

CDR3 DNA: TGTGCCAGCAGTTTCAGGGGGCGTGCGCAGTATTTT
CDR3 protein: CASSFRGRAQYF
CDR3 length: 12
J gene: TRBJ2-3
D gene: TRBD1
clone size: -
V gene: TRBV6-5

CDR3 DNA: TGCGCCAGCAGGACGGACACTCAGAGCACAGATACGCAGTATTTT
CDR3 protein: CASRTDTQSTDTQYF
CDR3 length: 15
J gene: TRBJ2-3
D gene: -
clone size: few
V gene: TRBV5-1

CDR3 DNA: TGTGCCATCAGTGAGGCAGGGGCGAACACTGAAGCTTTCTTT
CDR3 protein: CAISEAGANTEAFF
CDR3 length: 14
J gene: TRBJ1-1
D gene: -
clone size: -
V gene: TRBV10-3

CDR3 DNA: TGTGCCAGCCGGGGGGGTGCCAAAAACATTCAGTACTTC
CDR3 protein: CASRGGAKNIQYF
CDR3 length: 13
J gene: TRBJ2-4
D gene: TRBD2
clone size: many
V gene: TRBV2

CDR3 DNA: TGTGCCAGCAGCTCGAACGGCGCAACTAATGAAAAACTGTTTTTT
CDR3 protein: CASSSNGATNEKLFF
CDR3 length: 15
J gene: TRBJ1-4
D gene: -
clone size: many
V gene: TRBV6-5

CDR3 DNA: TGTGCCAGCAGTTACGGGGGGCTAGGAATCTCTGGAAACACCATATATTTT
CDR3 protein: CASSYGGLGISGNTIYF
CDR3 length: 17
J gene: TRBJ1-3
D gene: -
clone size: -
V gene: TRBV6-5

CDR3 DNA: TGCGCCAGCAGCTTGTCGGGGGAGGGAGAGACCCAGTACTTC
CDR3 protein: CASSLSGEGETQYF
CDR3 length: 14
J gene: TRBJ2-5
D gene: TRBD2
clone size: -
V gene: TRBV5-1

CDR3 DNA: TGTGCCAGCAGTTTTCCCGGACAGGGGGTAAACACCGGGGAGCTGTTTTTT
CDR3 protein: CASSFPGQGVNTGELFF
CDR3 length: 17
J gene: TRBJ2-2
D gene: TRBD1
clone size: few
V gene: TRBV2

CDR3 DNA: TGTGCCAGCTCCCCCGCTGCAGTTTTTTCGGTAGCTTTCTTT
CDR3 protein: CASSPAAVFSVAFF
CDR3 length: 14
J gene: TRBJ1-1
D gene: -
clone size: few
V gene: TRBV7-2

CDR3 DNA: TGTGCCAGCAGCTTAGTTACCTCCGATACGCAGTATTTT
CDR3 protein: CASSLVTSDTQYF
CDR3 length: 13
J gene: TRBJ2-3
D gene: -
clone size: -
V gene: TRBV7-2

CDR3 DNA: TGCAGTGCGCTTAGGGAGACCCAGTACTTC
CDR3 protein: CSALRETQYF
CDR3 length: 10
J gene: TRBJ2-5
D gene: -
clone size: many
V gene: TRBV20-1

CDR3 DNA: TGCGCCAGCAGCATGACAGTGCGGACAGGGAAGTTCTTC
CDR3 protein: CASSMTVRTGKFF
CDR3 length: 13
J gene: TRBJ2-1
D gene: TRBD1
clone size: many
V gene: TRBV5-1

CDR3 DNA: TGTGCCAGCAGTGAACGGCTTAACTATGGCTACACCTTC
CDR3 protein: CASSERLNYGYTF
CDR3 length: 13
J gene: TRBJ1-2
D gene: -
clone size: -
V gene: TRBV25-1

CDR3 DNA: TGTGCCAGCAGCCGACAGGGGATTCAAGAGACCCAGTACTTC
CDR3 protein: CASSRQGIQETQYF
CDR3 length: 14
J gene: TRBJ2-5
D gene: TRBD1
clone size: -
V gene: TRBV7-3

CDR3 DNA: TGTGCCATCAGGGCCCAGGACAGGGGTACAGATACGCAGTATTTT
CDR3 protein: CAIRAQDRGTDTQYF
CDR3 length: 15
J gene: TRBJ2-3
D gene: TRBD1
clone size: few
V gene: TRBV10-3

CDR3 DNA: TGTGCCAGCAGCTCAGTGCCTAGTAATGAGCAGTTCTTC
CDR3 protein: CASSSVPSNEQFF
CDR3 length: 13
J gene: TRBJ2-1
D gene: -
clone size: -
V gene: TRBV11-2

CDR3 DNA: TGTGCCAGCAGCTCTGGACAGGGATTCGAAAAACTGTTTTTT
CDR3 protein: CASSSGQGFEKLFF
CDR3 length: 14
J gene: TRBJ1-4
D gene: TRBD1
clone size: -
V gene: TRBV7-9

CDR3 DNA: TGTGCCAGCAGCTTAGTGGAGGGAGGGGGTGAGCAGTTCTTC
CDR3 protein: CASSLVEGGGEQFF
CDR3 length: 14
J gene: TRBJ2-1
D gene: -
clone size: few
V gene: TRBV7-6

CDR3 DNA: TGCGCCAGCAGCTTTTTAGCGGGGGCGGCAGATACGCAGTATTTT
CDR3 protein: CASSFLAGAADTQYF
CDR3 length: 15
J gene: TRBJ2-3
D gene: TRBD2
clone size: few
V gene: TRBV5-1

CDR3 DNA: TGTGCCAGCAGCGGGCCCCCCGGGACAGGGGCCTACGAGCAGTACTTC
CDR3 protein: CASSGPPGTGAYEQYF
CDR3 length: 16
J gene: TRBJ2-7
D gene: TRBD1
clone size: few
V gene: TRBV5-4

CDR3 DNA: TGTGCCATCAGTGAAGTGACTAGCGGGGGGGCGTCGTTGTACAATGAGCAGTTCTTC
CDR3 protein: CAISEVTSGGASLYNEQFF
CDR3 length: 19
J gene: TRBJ2-1
D gene: TRBD2
clone size: few
V gene: TRBV10-3

CDR3 DNA: TGTGCCAGCAGCTTAGGGGCACACCCTAGCACAGATACGCAGTATTTT
CDR3 protein: CASSLGAHPSTDTQYF
CDR3 length: 16
J gene: TRBJ2-3
D gene: -
clone size: -
V gene: TRBV7-2

CDR3 DNA: TGCGCCAGCAGTCAATTGTCGGGACTCCCAACGGAAAAACTGTTTTTT
CDR3 protein: CASSQLSGLPTEKLFF
CDR3 length: 16
J gene: TRBJ1-4
D gene: -
clone size: -
V gene: TRBV23-1

CDR3 DNA: TGTGCCAGCAGCTTAGAAGTTAGTTTGGGCAATGAGCAGTTCTTC
CDR3 protein: CASSLEVSLGNEQFF
CDR3 length: 15
J gene: TRBJ2-1
D gene: -
clone size: -
V gene: TRBV7-9

CDR3 DNA: TGTGCCAGCAGCATTAGCAATGAGCAGTTCTTC
CDR3 protein: CASSISNEQFF
CDR3 length: 11
J gene: TRBJ2-1
D gene: -
clone size: few
V gene: TRBV7-8

CDR3 DNA: TGTGCCAGCCGTATGGGAGCTAGAGAGGAGCAGTACTTC
CDR3 protein: CASRMGAREEQYF
CDR3 length: 13
J gene: TRBJ2-7
D gene: -
clone size: many
V gene: TRBV12-3/TRBV12-4

CDR3 DNA: TGCGCCAGCAGCCGAGAGAGGGTGGCTAGCGGGGAGGGAGAGACCCAGTACTTC
CDR3 protein: CASSRERVASGEGETQYF
CDR3 length: 18
J gene: TRBJ2-5
D gene: TRBD2
clone size: few
V gene: TRBV4-3

CDR3 DNA: TGCGCCAGCAGTGAGTCGCGGTACACCTACAATGAGCAGTTCTTC
CDR3 protein: CASSESRYTYNEQFF
CDR3 length: 15
J gene: TRBJ2-1
D gene: -
clone size: -
V gene: TRBV10-1

CDR3 DNA: TGCGCCAGCAGGGGACAGGGTGACCATGAGCAGTTCTTC
CDR3 protein: CASRGQGDHEQFF
CDR3 length: 13
J gene: TRBJ2-1
D gene: TRBD1
clone size: many
V gene: TRBV10-1

CDR3 DNA: TGTGCCAGCAGTTTACTCTGGGGACAGGGACGTCAGCCCCAGCATTTT
CDR3 protein: CASSLLWGQGRQPQHF
CDR3 length: 16
J gene: TRBJ1-5
D gene: TRBD1
clone size: many
V gene: TRBV28

CDR3 DNA: TGTGCCATCGGGGTTGGGGGAGCCTACGAGCAGTACTTC
CDR3 protein: CAIGVGGAYEQYF
CDR3 length: 13
J gene: TRBJ2-7
D gene: -
clone size: -
V gene: TRBV10-3

CDR3 DNA: TGCGCCAGCAGCTTGGGGACAGGAGATAGCAATCAGCCCCAGCATTTT
CDR3 protein: CASSLGTGDSNQPQHF
CDR3 length: 16
J gene: TRBJ1-5
D gene: TRBD1
clone size: -
V gene: TRBV5-1

CDR3 DNA: TGTGCCAGCAGTCCCAGTCTAGCGGGGGCTTACAATGAGCAGTTCTTC
CDR3 protein: CASSPSLAGAYNEQFF
CDR3 length: 16
J gene: TRBJ2-1
D gene: TRBD2
clone size: many
V gene: TRBV6-5

CDR3 DNA: TGCAGTGCTAGAGACGATCGGCAGTTAACCGGGGAGCTGTTTTTT
CDR3 protein: CSARDDRQLTGELFF
CDR3 length: 15
J gene: TRBJ2-2
D gene: -
clone size: -
V gene: TRBV20-1

CDR3 DNA: TGTGCCAGCAGCCCGTCGGACTACCAAGAGACCCAGTACTTC
CDR3 protein: CASSPSDYQETQYF
CDR3 length: 14
J gene: TRBJ2-5
D gene: -
clone size: -
V gene: TRBV9

CDR3 DNA: TGTGCCAGCAGACCTCGAACCCGGACAGACAACACTGAAGCTTTCTTT
CDR3 protein: CASRPRTRTDNTEAFF
CDR3 length: 16
J gene: TRBJ1-1
D gene: -
clone size: -
V gene: TRBV6-2/TRBV6-3

CDR3 DNA: TGTGCCAGCAGTCTTGGACTAGGTCGGGCGCAGTATTTT
CDR3 protein: CASSLGLGRAQYF
CDR3 length: 13
J gene: TRBJ2-3
D gene: TRBD2
clone size: many
V gene: TRBV7-6

CDR3 DNA: TGTGCCAGCACTCACTCGGACTCCTACAATGAGCAGTTCTTC
CDR3 protein: CASTHSDSYNEQFF
CDR3 length: 14
J gene: TRBJ2-1
D gene: -
clone size: many
V gene: TRBV6-2/TRBV6-3

CDR3 DNA: TGCGCCAGCAGCTTGCAGGGGCGAAGATCCGGGGAGCTGTTTTTT
CDR3 protein: CASSLQGRRSGELFF
CDR3 length: 15
J gene: TRBJ2-2
D gene: -
clone size: -
V gene: TRBV5-1

CDR3 DNA: TGTGCCTCTACGCCGGGACAGGGGGTTATCGGTAACTATGGCTACACCTTC
CDR3 protein: CASTPGQGVIGNYGYTF
CDR3 length: 17
J gene: TRBJ1-2
D gene: TRBD1
clone size: -
V gene: TRBV10-3

CDR3 DNA: TGCGCCAGCAGCACCGGGCCTCAGGTCCAGCCCCAGCATTTT
CDR3 protein: CASSTGPQVQPQHF
CDR3 length: 14
J gene: TRBJ1-5
D gene: -
clone size: -
V gene: TRBV5-1

CDR3 DNA: TGTGCCAGCAGCGCCCAAGGGGACCTTATCTACGAGCAGTACTTC
CDR3 protein: CASSAQGDLIYEQYF
CDR3 length: 15
J gene: TRBJ2-7
D gene: -
clone size: -
V gene: TRBV7-2

CDR3 DNA: TGTGCCATCGCGGGCGAAGTCTACACCTTC
CDR3 protein: CAIAGEVYTF
CDR3 length: 10
J gene: TRBJ1-2
D gene: -
clone size: few
V gene: TRBV10-3

CDR3 DNA: TGTGCCAGCAGTTACTCGCGACAGGGGGCTTACGAGCAGTACTTC
CDR3 protein: CASSYSRQGAYEQYF
CDR3 length: 15
J gene: TRBJ2-7
D gene: TRBD1
clone size: few
V gene: TRBV6-2/TRBV6-3

CDR3 DNA: TGTGCCAGCAGCTTAGTACAGGGGGCTCACGAGCAGTACTTC
CDR3 protein: CASSLVQGAHEQYF
CDR3 length: 14
J gene: TRBJ2-7
D gene: TRBD1
clone size: -
V gene: TRBV11-2

CDR3 DNA: TGCAGTGCTACCCGGACAGGGACGGATCAGCCCCAGCATTTT
CDR3 protein: CSATRTGTDQPQHF
CDR3 length: 14
J gene: TRBJ1-5
D gene: TRBD1
clone size: few
V gene: TRBV20-1

CDR3 DNA: TGCAGCGTTGAAGATCCGAAGCGCGGGAGCTCCTACGAGCAGTACTTC
CDR3 protein: CSVEDPKRGSSYEQYF
CDR3 length: 16
J gene: TRBJ2-7
D gene: TRBD2
clone size: few
V gene: TRBV29-1

CDR3 DNA: TGTGCCAGCAGTGAGGCCTCAGATTCACCCCTCCACTTT
CDR3 protein: CASSEASDSPLHF
CDR3 length: 13
J gene: TRBJ1-6
D gene: -
clone size: -
V gene: TRBV6-1